This T cell receptor beta chain derives from a study of tissue T cells after allogeneic stem cell transplantation. Study observations and caveats: Alloreactivity or antigen specificity of tissue TCRs was not determined; some clones might be host cells. Across patients, clones rarely overlapped, yet motif clusters were shared tissue-specifically. In patients and mice, blood and spleen missed much of tissue repertoire.

Generated by immunoSEQ multiplex PCR, the TCRdb table keeps only in-frame clones and is missing some. The sample contains thousands of clones, around two fifths of which appear only once. Regarding this clone: Its antigen is undetermined. Genes here carry mouse names. The read ends 1 residue shy of where the CDR3 ends; the end is completed using the germline J gene.

The V end was cut by 0 bases, the J end by 9 bases, with 10 bases between. The germline V gene encodes CDR1 NSQYPW and CDR2 LRSPGD (reference sequence). This CDR3 contains 13 residues. The sample's time point: mouse harvest day 7 after allogeneic transplant. Each mouse received 10^7 T-cell-depleted marrow cells plus 10^6 splenic CD5+ T cells by tail vein. This mouse GVHD model was MHC-mismatched B6 to BALB/c, profiled day 7 or 14. The TCR comes from a female BALB/c mouse given C57BL/6 T cells with graft-versus-host disease after an allogeneic hematopoietic cell transplant. Sequencing used skin. The chain couples TRBV1 to TRBJ2-5; no reliable D call. The sequenced part of the CDR3 DNA is TGCACCTGCAGTGCAGATCCAGGCCGGACCCAGTAC. This gives the protein CTCSADPGRTQY. In full, the CDR3 reads CTCSADPGRTQYF.